The 4 T cell receptor beta chains below come from one sample, sequenced in a study of shared clonotypes between healthy human individuals. Sequenced by immunoSEQ multiplex PCR; TCRdb stores in-frame clones only, minus some. The sample consists of about 1,500,000 clones, around 97% of them appearing once. The specimen sequenced was naive CD4+ T cells sorted from blood. Stated subset: CD45RA+ positively selected. These receptors all come from a man aged 25 to 40 in good health.

The rearrangement uses TRBV2 and TRBJ1-1; D unclear. There are 13 residues in the CDR3. Per germline, CDR1 SNHLY and CDR2 FYNNEI. V dropped 3 bases and J dropped 5 bases, with 10 bases sitting between them. The CDR3 coding sequence is TGTGCCAGCAGTGATACTGGGTTGACTGAAGCTTTCTTT. Translating it yields CASSDTGLTEAFF.

DNA of the CDR3: TGTGCCAGCAGCACCCGGGACGTGAACTGGAATGCCGGGGAGCTGTTTTTT. Translating gives CASSTRDVNWNAGELFF. The V call is TRBV5-4, the J call TRBJ2-2; D might be TRBD1 or TRBD2, each matching 5 bases. This CDR3 has 17 residues. The germline V and J ends were trimmed by 4 bases and 6 bases, with 22 bases remaining between them. Germline lookup yields CDR1 SGHNT and CDR2 YYREEE (reference sequence).

This clone was seen a single time. This chain links TRBV6-1 with TRBJ1-2; 7 bases are shared with TRBD1. The J segment lost 4 bases and the V segment lost 10 bases, leaving 9 bases of the junction unmatched. CDR1 is MNHNS, CDR2 SASEGT, per germline. This CDR3 comprises 13 residues. The CDR3 bases are TGTGCCACCGGGACAGTGGGGGGCTATGGCTACACCTTC. Translated, it gives CATGTVGGYGYTF.

The chain combines TRBV6-4 with TRBJ1-5; no clear D. The CDR3 is 13 amino acids. V lost 6 bases, J lost 6 bases, and 12 bases lay in between. Germline V gene lookup returns CDR1 MRHNA and CDR2 SNTAGT. In DNA form, the CDR3 reads TGTGCCAGCAGCGAGGGCCTGGGTCAGCCCCAGCATTTT. Encoded protein: CASSEGLGQPQHF.